This T cell receptor beta chain was sequenced for a study of blood T cell repertoires in COVID-19. In the study overall: Sites across the United States, Italy and Spain contributed samples from acute and convalescent COVID-19. From T cells, B-cell-depleted T cells, or PBMCs came the material, which was cDNA or gDNA.

Patients at the Seattle site were enrolled during active infection and followed longitudinally. Per the original data handling: For nucleated cells, counts were estimated from reference gene primer amplification. Assay: immunoSEQ multiplex PCR; the TCRdb copy retains only in-frame clones and omits some. That table supplies the V and J calls and clone size; D and trimming were determined from the DNA. Found here are 200,000 to 250,000 clones, roughly 85% of them singletons; the top ten hold approximately 2.3%. The length of the CDR3 is 15 residues. V was trimmed by 1 base and J by 4 bases, leaving 11 bases between them. From germline, CDR1 is SGHAT and CDR2 FQNNGV.

The rearrangement links TRBV11-2 to TRBJ2-1; a weak D match, TRBD1 (5 bases). The specimen sequenced was peripheral blood. This sequence was found in an older woman with COVID-19, enrolled during active disease. The CDR3: CASSLVGQEYNEQFF. As DNA, the CDR3 is TGTGCCAGCAGCTTAGTGGGGCAGGAATACAATGAGCAGTTCTTC. Using reference TRBV11-2 and TRBJ2-1 for the parts outside the CDR3, the full variable domain is EAGVAQSPRYKIIEKRQSVAFWCNPISGHATLYWYQQILGQGPKLLIQFQNNGVVDDSQLPKDRFSAERLKGVDSTLKIQPAKLEDSAVYLCASSLVGQEYNEQFFGPGTRLTVL.